These T cell receptor beta chains were read from a single sample in a study of cytomegalovirus exposure and HLA in healthy donors. Only in-frame clones appear in the TCRdb table, and some are missing; sequencing was by immunoSEQ multiplex PCR. The repertoire holds roughly 100,000 clones, with 75% as singletons. The sequencing input was PBMCs. The receptors stem from a man aged 45 to 65 in good health and CMV-seronegative. Both conserved end residues are trimmed from each CDR3.

CDR3	V
ASGTSGRGNTGELF	TRBV28
AWSTSGDSSYGYT	TRBV30
ASSSGGGFSGANVLT	TRBV27
ASSSGTSGIQETQY	TRBV9
ASSSDRVSGYT	TRBV7-2
ASRTTKDRGEKLF	TRBV6-6
AWSVPKQSGNTIY	TRBV30
ASSQAGDRRGEQY	TRBV4-2
ASSRLAGSISYEQY	TRBV27
ASSLGRGNQPQH	TRBV27
ASSFVAGIASSTDTQY	TRBV27
ASKSGGPGETQY	TRBV27
ASSLAPGLASEQY	TRBV5-1
ASRTTGRETQY	TRBV19